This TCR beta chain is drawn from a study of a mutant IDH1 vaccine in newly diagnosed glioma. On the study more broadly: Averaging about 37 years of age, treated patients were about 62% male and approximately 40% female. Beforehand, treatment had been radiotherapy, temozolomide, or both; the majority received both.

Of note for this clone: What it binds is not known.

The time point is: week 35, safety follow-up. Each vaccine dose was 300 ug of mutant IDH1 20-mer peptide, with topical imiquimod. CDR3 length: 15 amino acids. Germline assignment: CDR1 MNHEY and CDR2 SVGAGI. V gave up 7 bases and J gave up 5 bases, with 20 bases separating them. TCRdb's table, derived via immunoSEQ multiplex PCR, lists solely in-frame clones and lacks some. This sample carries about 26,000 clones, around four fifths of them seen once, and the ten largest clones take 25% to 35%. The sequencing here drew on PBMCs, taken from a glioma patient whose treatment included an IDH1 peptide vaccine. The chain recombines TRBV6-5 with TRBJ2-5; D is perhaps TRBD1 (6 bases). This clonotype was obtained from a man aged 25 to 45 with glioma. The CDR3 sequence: CASTRGTRGWETQYF. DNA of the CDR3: TGTGCCAGCACCAGGGGTACTAGAGGTTGGGAGACCCAGTACTTC.